These T cell receptor beta chains were read from a single sample in a study of early T cells in non-severe SARS-CoV-2 infection. In TCRdb, the 5' RACE reads were re-called with MiXCR into one record per CDR3 protein. This sample carries some 91,000 distinct CDR3 sequences, less than 15% of them seen once, and the ten largest clones take 2% to 2.5%. The sequencing input was whole blood. These TCRs come from an adult who was a healthcare worker with PCR-confirmed SARS-CoV-2 infection or an uninfected control (not recorded which). The CDR3 runs from the conserved cysteine through the conserved F or W. The D gene is left open where the match is weak. Clone size is stated in some rows and not others, as once, few, many or a class when expanded.

v_call,clone_size,j_call,d_call,cdr3_aa,cdr3_nt
TRBV12-3/TRBV12-4,many,TRBJ2-1,.,CASSLAGNEQFF,TGCGCCAGCAGCTTGGCCGGAAATGAGCAGTTCTTC
TRBV7-9,.,TRBJ2-1,.,CASSLDGGAYNEQFF,TGTGCCAGCAGCTTGGACGGCGGTGCGTACAATGAGCAGTTCTTC
TRBV29-1,many,TRBJ1-1,.,CSVVSGREAFF,TGCAGCGTTGTATCGGGACGGGAAGCTTTCTTT
TRBV14,many,TRBJ2-7,TRBD1,CASSQRQGAYEQYF,TGTGCCAGCAGCCAACGACAGGGGGCCTACGAGCAGTACTTC
TRBV9,few,TRBJ2-1,TRBD2,CASSVGLAGSAMREQFF,TGTGCCAGCAGCGTAGGACTAGCGGGGTCCGCTATGCGTGAGCAGTTCTTC
TRBV29-1,.,TRBJ2-7,.,CSGYRDDEQYF,TGCAGCGGTTATCGGGATGACGAGCAGTACTTC
TRBV19,many,TRBJ2-2,.,CASQGSGGLNTGELFF,TGTGCCAGTCAGGGCTCCGGTGGGCTAAACACCGGGGAGCTGTTTTTT
TRBV10-3,many,TRBJ2-5,.,CAISRAPGETQYF,TGTGCCATCAGTAGAGCCCCGGGGGAGACCCAGTACTTC
TRBV4-1,many,TRBJ2-7,.,CASSQGTGLYYEQYF,TGCGCCAGCAGCCAAGGAACAGGGCTATATTACGAGCAGTACTTC
TRBV12-3/TRBV12-4,many,TRBJ2-1,TRBD1,CASSRWGQVLNEQFF,TGTGCCAGCAGTAGGTGGGGACAGGTCCTCAATGAGCAGTTCTTC
TRBV5-1,.,TRBJ2-2,.,CASSSRIGLNTGELFF,TGCGCCAGCAGCTCACGCATCGGGCTTAACACCGGGGAGCTGTTTTTT
TRBV6-1,few,TRBJ1-1,TRBD1,CASSPVTGGNTEAFF,TGTGCCAGCAGCCCCGTGACAGGGGGGAACACTGAAGCTTTCTTT
TRBV5-1,.,TRBJ2-6,.,CASHDPGANVLTF,TGCGCCAGCCATGACCCTGGGGCCAACGTCCTGACTTTC
TRBV28,many,TRBJ2-5,.,CASSLAWSQYQETQYF,TGTGCCAGCAGTCTCGCTTGGAGTCAGTACCAAGAGACCCAGTACTTC
TRBV6-6,few,TRBJ1-2,.,CASSYPGYQGVVSGYTF,TGTGCCAGCAGTTACCCTGGATATCAGGGCGTCGTGAGTGGCTACACCTTC
TRBV28,.,TRBJ2-3,.,CASSSRGGTDTQYF,TGTGCCAGCAGTTCCAGGGGGGGCACAGATACGCAGTATTTT
TRBV28,few,TRBJ2-5,.,CASTGGRETQYF,TGTGCCAGCACCGGTGGACGAGAGACCCAGTACTTC
TRBV2,many,TRBJ2-6,.,CATAAGANVLTF,TGTGCCACCGCCGCTGGGGCCAACGTCCTGACTTTC
TRBV7-2,.,TRBJ2-5,TRBD1,CASSARDSEETQYF,TGTGCCAGCAGCGCCCGGGACAGCGAAGAGACCCAGTACTTC
TRBV4-1,.,TRBJ1-6,.,CASSQDRAGSPLHF,TGCGCCAGCAGCCAAGATCGGGCGGGTTCACCCCTCCACTTT
TRBV28,few,TRBJ1-6,TRBD1,CASSYGQGNSPLHF,TGTGCCAGCAGTTATGGACAGGGGAATTCACCCCTCCACTTT
TRBV6-6,many,TRBJ2-7,.,CASSTSAAAKYEQYF,TGTGCCAGCAGTACATCCGCCGCGGCAAAATACGAGCAGTACTTC
TRBV10-2,many,TRBJ2-7,.,CASSSTGYEQYF,TGCGCCAGCAGTTCGACAGGTTACGAGCAGTACTTC
TRBV7-2,many,TRBJ2-7,.,CASSPQQGSYEQYF,TGTGCCAGCAGCCCCCAGCAAGGCTCCTACGAGCAGTACTTC
TRBV7-2,.,TRBJ1-4,.,CASSKEGATNEKLFF,TGTGCCAGCAGCAAAGAGGGAGCAACTAATGAAAAACTGTTTTTT
TRBV9,few,TRBJ2-5,.,CASSVDPSETQYF,TGTGCCAGCAGCGTAGACCCTTCGGAGACCCAGTACTTC